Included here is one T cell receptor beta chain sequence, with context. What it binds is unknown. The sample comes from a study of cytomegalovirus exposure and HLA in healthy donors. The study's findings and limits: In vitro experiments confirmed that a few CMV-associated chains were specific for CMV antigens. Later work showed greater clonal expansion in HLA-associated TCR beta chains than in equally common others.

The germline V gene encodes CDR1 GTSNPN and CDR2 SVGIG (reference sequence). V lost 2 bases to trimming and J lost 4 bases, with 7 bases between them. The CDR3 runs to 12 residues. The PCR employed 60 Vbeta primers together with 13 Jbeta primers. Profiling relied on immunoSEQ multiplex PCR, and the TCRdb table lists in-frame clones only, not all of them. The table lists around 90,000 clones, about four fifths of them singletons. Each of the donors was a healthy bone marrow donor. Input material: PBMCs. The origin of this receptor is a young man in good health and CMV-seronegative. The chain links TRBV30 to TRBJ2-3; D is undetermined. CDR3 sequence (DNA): TGTGCCTGGAGTACCTTAGCAGATACGCAGTATTTT. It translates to CAWSTLADTQYF.